One sample yielded the 28 T cell receptor beta chains listed below, sequenced in a study of cytomegalovirus exposure and HLA in healthy donors. The study ran its PCR with 60 Vbeta and 13 Jbeta primers. Here immunoSEQ multiplex PCR was the method, and the copy in TCRdb shows in-frame clones only, minus some. This repertoire shows about 140,000 clones, 70% to 90% found once; its top ten account for approximately 4.2%. Sample: PBMCs. The receptors come from a woman between 40 and 50 years old in good health and CMV-seropositive.

V usage is TRBV7-9 and J usage is TRBJ2-1, with 12 bases lining up with TRBD2. The J segment lost 12 bases and the V segment lost 5 bases, leaving 5 bases of the junction unmatched. The CDR3 runs 13 residues. Germline lookup yields CDR1 SEHNR and CDR2 FQNEAQ (reference sequence). CDR3 protein: CASSLGLAGMQFF. CDR3 DNA: TGTGCCAGCAGCCTGGGACTAGCGGGTATGCAGTTCTTC.

The chain employs TRBV28 and TRBJ2-1; TRBD1 aligns across 12 bases. The CDR3 has 16 amino acids. Trimming took 5 bases from V and 8 from J; bases not matched to a gene: 10. Germline values: CDR1 MDHEN, CDR2 SYDVKM. The CDR3 reads CASSPTGTGGLDEQFF. In nucleotides, the CDR3 is TGTGCCAGCAGTCCGACCGGGACAGGGGGCTTGGATGAGCAGTTCTTC.

The rearrangement joins TRBV13 to TRBJ1-4, with D hard to call. The CDR3 extends over 18 amino acids. Germline V gene lookup returns CDR1 PRHDT and CDR2 FYEKMQ (reference sequence). V was trimmed by 0 bases and J by 0 bases, leaving 14 bases between them. The CDR3 region is CASSLGLVLGPTNEKLFF. The CDR3 nucleotides are TGTGCCAGCAGCTTAGGCCTGGTTCTGGGCCCAACTAATGAAAAACTGTTTTTT.

The chain joins TRBV7-9 to TRBJ2-7; TRBD1 agrees at 9 bases. After removal of 3 bases from V and 3 bases from J, the junction contained 3 bases not matched to a gene. In germline, CDR1 is SEHNR, CDR2 FQNEAQ (reference sequence). The CDR3 covers 14 residues. In DNA, the CDR3 is TGTGCCAGCAGCTTGGGGACAGGGTTCTACGAGCAGTACTTC. It encodes CASSLGTGFYEQYF.

The V and J genes are TRBV5-1 and TRBJ2-6; tentatively, D is TRBD2 (5 bases). In germline, CDR1 is SGHRS, CDR2 YFSETQ. The CDR3 is 17 residues long. Trimming removed 5 bases at V and 0 bases at J, with 15 bases between. This CDR3 is CASRAVGVLSGANVLTF. Written as DNA, the CDR3 is TGCGCCAGCAGGGCCGTCGGGGTGCTCTCTGGGGCCAACGTCCTGACTTTC.

The chain is built from TRBV7-9 and TRBJ1-6; 7 bases agree with TRBD1. The CDR3 is 15 amino acids. The trim removed 3 bases at V and 6 bases at J, leaving 5 bases unmatched. Germline V gene lookup returns CDR1 SEHNR and CDR2 FQNEAQ (reference sequence). CDR3 residues: CASSLDGTANSPLHF. The CDR3 DNA reads TGTGCCAGCAGCTTGGACGGGACAGCTAATTCACCCCTCCACTTT.

The J gene is TRBJ2-3, the V gene TRBV7-2, with 8 bases that match TRBD2. The CDR3 has 13 amino acids. With V trimmed by 6 bases and J by 6 bases, 5 bases remained unmatched. Germline V gene data show CDR1 as SGHTA and CDR2 as FQGNSA. Here the CDR3 reads CASRTGGADTQYF. The CDR3 coding sequence is TGTGCCAGCAGAACCGGGGGGGCGGATACGCAGTATTTT.

The J gene is TRBJ1-4, the V gene TRBV28; D is ambiguous. The germline CDR1 and CDR2 sequences are MDHEN and SYDVKM. V gave up 6 bases and J gave up 7 bases, with 12 bases separating them. This CDR3 has 13 amino acids. CDR3 amino acids: CASSPSISEKLFF. CDR3 sequence (DNA): TGTGCCAGCAGCCCTAGTATATCTGAAAAACTGTTTTTT. Using reference TRBV28 and TRBJ1-4 for the parts outside the CDR3, the full variable domain is DVKVTQSSRYLVKRTGEKVFLECVQDMDHENMFWYRQDPGLGLRLIYFSYDVKMKEKGDIPEGYSVSREKKERFSLILESASTNQTSMYLCASSPSISEKLFFGSGTQLSVL.

In DNA form, the CDR3 reads TGTGCCAGCAGGCTCCGGGACAGGGGGACGGATGAGCAGTACTTC. Its translation: CASRLRDRGTDEQYF. This rearrangement joins TRBV6-6 to TRBJ2-7, with TRBD1 matching 11 bases. The junction had 11 bases not matched to a gene; V was cut back by 6 bases and J by 7 bases. The CDR3 is made up of 15 amino acids. CDR1 is MNHNY and CDR2 is SVGAGI in the germline V gene (reference sequence).

The chain links TRBV6-1 to TRBJ2-7, with 8 bases lining up with TRBD1. The CDR3 runs 14 residues. The V and J ends lost 8 bases and 2 bases, in that order; junction bases with no gene match: 8. In germline, CDR1 is MNHNS, CDR2 SASEGT. The CDR3 region has the DNA TGTGCCAGCCCCGGGGACAGGTATCCCTACGAGCAGTACTTC. It encodes CASPGDRYPYEQYF.

Concerning this clone itself: The sample has other DNA sequences that encode this CDR3 too. The CDR3: CAWSVPGYGYTF. The CDR3 DNA sequence: TGTGCCTGGAGTGTACCAGGTTATGGCTACACCTTC. The rearrangement uses TRBV30 and TRBJ1-2; D remains ambiguous. This CDR3 has 12 amino acids. Germline lookup yields CDR1 GTSNPN and CDR2 SVGIG (reference sequence). Trimming left V 0 bases short and J 5 bases short, with 7 bases between.

The chain recombines TRBV5-1 with TRBJ2-5, with 8 bases that match TRBD2. CDR1 is SGHRS and CDR2 is YFSETQ in the germline V gene. The CDR3 covers 18 residues. With V trimmed by 4 bases and J by 1 base, 15 bases remained unmatched. CDR3 sequence reads: CASSAALRSGGLQETQYF. The CDR3 coding sequence is TGCGCCAGCAGCGCGGCGTTGAGGAGCGGGGGCCTCCAAGAGACCCAGTACTTC. The full variable domain, completed using reference TRBV5-1 and TRBJ2-5, is KAGVTQTPRYLIKTRGQQVTLSCSPISGHRSVSWYQQTPGQGLQFLFEYFSETQRNKGNFPGRFSGRQFSNSRSEMNVSTLELGDSALYLCASSAALRSGGLQETQYFGPGTRLLVL.

The chain couples TRBV29-1 to TRBJ1-2; D is unclear. The V end lost 5 bases, the J end lost 1 base, and 11 bases lay between the germline ends. CDR3 length: 13 amino acids. The germline CDR1 and CDR2 sequences are SQVTM and ANQGSEA. The CDR3: CSVLRTGNYGYTF. The CDR3 DNA is TGCAGCGTTCTAAGAACCGGTAACTATGGCTACACCTTC.

Remarks on this clone: The sample contains more than one DNA sequence encoding this CDR3. The rearrangement joins TRBV5-1 to TRBJ1-2; D possibly corresponds to TRBD1 (5 bases). Trimming took 4 bases from V and 3 from J, leaving 10 bases between them. This CDR3 comprises 13 residues. The V gene's germline CDR1 is SGHRS and CDR2 YFSETQ. The CDR3 nucleotides read TGCGCCAGCAGCCGGGGGGGAGACTATGGCTACACCTTC. It codes for CASSRGGDYGYTF.

This clone was seen repeatedly, ten times or more. The identical CDR3 is also encoded by other nucleotide sequences in the sample. V and J are TRBV19 and TRBJ1-5; D ambiguous. With 7 bases removed from V and 5 bases from J, the gap between germline ends came to 12 bases. CDR1 and CDR2 from the germline V gene are LNHDA and SQIVND (reference sequence). The CDR3 consists of 13 residues. CDR3 in DNA: TGTGCCAGTAAGGTCCCTGGAGATCAGCCCCAGCATTTT. Its protein is CASKVPGDQPQHF.

The V and J genes are TRBV6-1 and TRBJ2-3; D gene ambiguous. The CDR3 is 15 amino acids. The germline gives CDR1 MNHNS, CDR2 SASEGT. V was pared by 4 bases and J by 4 bases, with 15 bases between. This chain's CDR3 is CASSVMGHESDTQYF. The CDR3 DNA sequence: TGTGCCAGCAGTGTAATGGGCCACGAATCAGATACGCAGTATTTT.

The rearrangement links TRBV6-6 to TRBJ1-4, with 9 bases aligning to TRBD1. This CDR3 contains 13 residues. Trimming at V came to 6 bases and at J to 8 bases, leaving 4 bases not matched to a gene. Looked up from germline, CDR1 is MNHNY and CDR2 is SVGAGI (reference sequence). The CDR3 protein is CASRDRGEEKLFF. CDR3 nucleotides: TGTGCCAGCAGAGACAGGGGGGAAGAAAAACTGTTTTTT.

The chain joins TRBV4-2 to TRBJ1-1; possible D gene TRBD1, 6 bases. Germline CDR1 LGHNA, CDR2 YNFKEQ. The CDR3 sequence is 17 residues long. Trimming removed 0 bases from V and 1 base from J, with 15 bases in between. CDR3 coding DNA: TGTGCCAGCAGCCAAGATAGGTGGGGGGGCACGAACACTGAAGCTTTCTTT. This gives the protein CASSQDRWGGTNTEAFF.

The chain links TRBV7-9 to TRBJ1-1; a possible D gene is TRBD1 (5 bases). The CDR3 is 14 amino acids. CDR1 and CDR2 from the germline V gene are SEHNR and FQNEAQ (reference sequence). Trimming left V 5 bases short and J 0 bases short, with 10 bases between. The CDR3 nucleotides are TGTGCCAGCAGCCGGGGGGGAGTGAACACTGAAGCTTTCTTT. Its translation: CASSRGGVNTEAFF.

Only a few counts were recorded for this clone. The chain joins TRBV27 to TRBJ1-4; D gene uncertain. The length of the CDR3 is 14 residues. V gave up 6 bases and J gave up 6 bases, with 14 bases separating them. Per the germline V gene, CDR1 is MNHEY and CDR2 is SMNVEV (reference sequence). This CDR3 reads CASSRAVGYEKLFF. CDR3 DNA: TGTGCCAGCAGCCGCGCGGTTGGGTATGAAAAACTGTTTTTT.

The V call is TRBV11-2, the J call TRBJ2-7, with D perhaps TRBD1 (6 bases). This CDR3 region has 14 residues. Trimming shortened V by 6 bases and J by 5 bases, and 17 bases separated the two germline ends. CDR1 is SGHAT and CDR2 is FQNNGV in the germline V gene. The CDR3 is CASRTLQGRHEQYF. Written as DNA, the CDR3 is TGTGCCAGCAGGACTCTTCAGGGGCGACACGAGCAGTACTTC.

This chain connects TRBV7-2 to TRBJ1-2, with D unclear. The germline V gene has CDR1 SGHTA and CDR2 FQGNSA. The CDR3 length is 11 residues. V was clipped by 5 bases and J by 6 bases, with 7 bases between them. The CDR3 DNA reads as TGTGCCAGCAGCCCTTTTGATGGCTACACCTTC. Its translation: CASSPFDGYTF.

The chain is built from TRBV14 and TRBJ2-7; 9 bases fit TRBD1. V was pared by 4 bases and J by 2 bases, with 3 bases of the junction left unmatched. The CDR3 runs to 14 residues. Germline V gives CDR1 SGHDN, CDR2 FVKESK. In nucleotides, the CDR3 is TGTGCCAGCAGCCCCGGACAGGGGCCCTACGAGCAGTACTTC. Its translation: CASSPGQGPYEQYF.

The rearrangement joins TRBV4-1 to TRBJ2-5, with TRBD2 matching 13 bases. CDR1 and CDR2 (germline): MGHRA, YSYEKL. The V gene end was trimmed by 3 bases and the J gene end by 7 bases; junction bases not matched to a gene: 5. The CDR3 has 15 amino acids. The CDR3 sequence is CASSQGLAGSGTQYF. DNA for the CDR3: TGCGCCAGCAGCCAGGGACTAGCGGGATCGGGGACCCAGTACTTC.

This clone was recorded a few times. V gene TRBV4-2 combines with J gene TRBJ1-5, with a possible D match to TRBD1 (6 bases). The germline V gene encodes CDR1 LGHNA and CDR2 YNFKEQ. The length of the CDR3 is 15 residues. Between the trimmed V and J ends, which lost 3 bases and 6 bases, there was a span of 15 bases. The CDR3 DNA follows: TGTGCCAGCAGCCAGGAACCCCAGGGGACTCAGCCCCAGCATTTT. Translation gives CASSQEPQGTQPQHF.

This clone was recorded a few times. V usage is TRBV2 and J usage is TRBJ2-3; 12 positions agree with TRBD2. Germline assignment: CDR1 SNHLY and CDR2 FYNNEI. The CDR3 spans 19 residues. The J segment lost 1 base and the V segment lost 6 bases, leaving 14 bases of the junction unmatched. The CDR3, as DNA: TGTGCCAGCAGGGGGCAAGGGCTAGCGGGGGGGCCAGGCACAGATACGCAGTATTTT. Translation gives CASRGQGLAGGPGTDTQYF.

The V and J genes are TRBV2 and TRBJ2-5; no firm D call. V lost 3 bases and J 7 bases, leaving 9 bases between the germline ends. The length of the CDR3 is 12 residues. Germline CDR1 is SNHLY and CDR2 is FYNNEI. CDR3 amino acids: CASSDSVRTQYF. The DNA of the CDR3 is TGTGCCAGCAGTGACAGCGTGCGGACCCAGTACTTC.

This chain links TRBV19 with TRBJ2-1; 9 bases agree with TRBD2. The CDR3 has 15 residues. Trimming cost V 9 bases and J 6 bases; bases outside gene matches: 12. Germline V gene lookup returns CDR1 LNHDA and CDR2 SQIVND (reference sequence). The CDR3 DNA sequence: TGTGCCAGGAGCGTTTGGCGGGAGGGCCGCAATGAGCAGTTCTTC. Its translation: CARSVWREGRNEQFF. The whole variable domain, remainder taken from reference TRBV19 and TRBJ2-1, is DGGITQSPKYLFRKEGQNVTLSCEQNLNHDAMYWYRQDPGQGLRLIYYSQIVNDFQKGDIAEGYSVSREKKESFPLTVTSAQKNPTAFYLCARSVWREGRNEQFFGPGTRLTVL.